The next 18 T cell receptor beta chains were all read from a single sample in a study of vaccination and CD4 T cells after COVID-19. The Oncomine TCR Beta short-read assay was applied to DNA of cultured CD4+ T cells. Via MiXCR, TCRdb re-called the PCR reads, giving one row per CDR3 protein. The table records some 9,000 distinct CDR3 sequences, roughly 70% of them present only once. Their antigens remain unidentified. Specified treatment: approximately 9-day PBMC culture with coronavirus spike peptide pools or control peptides (ViraFEST assay). Input material: CD4+ T cells from blood, cultured in vitro. These TCRs come from a human donor who had recovered from COVID-19.

The rearrangement joins TRBV19 to TRBJ1-4; TRBD1 is a possible D gene (6 bases). Germline assignment: CDR1 LNHDA and CDR2 SQIVND (reference sequence). The CDR3 loop spans 13 amino acids. With 7 bases removed from V and 4 bases from J, the gap between germline ends came to 10 bases. The CDR3 loop is CASMGHFNEKLFF. CDR3 DNA: TGTGCCAGTATGGGACACTTTAATGAAAAACTGTTTTTT. The variable domain in full, completed from reference TRBV19 and TRBJ1-4, reads DGGITQSPKYLFRKEGQNVTLSCEQNLNHDAMYWYRQDPGQGLRLIYYSQIVNDFQKGDIAEGYSVSREKKESFPLTVTSAQKNPTAFYLCASMGHFNEKLFFGSGTQLSVL.

The gene calls are TRBV27 and TRBJ1-2, with D hard to call. CDR3 length: 13 residues. Germline assignment: CDR1 MNHEY and CDR2 SMNVEV (reference sequence). Trimming left V 6 bases short and J 2 bases short, with 10 bases between. This CDR3 reads CASRLGFNYGYTF. CDR3 nucleotides: TGTGCCAGCAGATTAGGGTTCAACTATGGCTACACCTTC.

This clonotype was detected only a few times. The gene calls are TRBV7-9 and TRBJ2-7, with 8 bases matching TRBD1. The V and J ends lost 2 bases and 0 bases, in that order; junction bases with no gene match: 12. Germline V gene sequence: CDR1 SEHNR, CDR2 FQNEAQ (reference sequence). The CDR3 has 18 residues. CDR3 loop: CASSLPARTGRTSYEQYF. The CDR3, as DNA: TGTGCCAGCAGCTTACCCGCTAGGACAGGGCGGACCTCCTACGAGCAGTACTTC.

The chain employs TRBV20-1 and TRBJ1-4; tentative D call: TRBD1 (6 bases). CDR1 and CDR2 from the germline V gene are DFQATT and SNEGSKA (reference sequence). This CDR3 is 13 amino acids long. The V and J ends lost 5 bases and 0 bases respectively, with 7 bases between them. CDR3 nucleotide sequence: TGCAGTGCTCCAGGGGCAACTAATGAAAAACTGTTTTTT. This encodes CSAPGATNEKLFF.

The rearrangement joins TRBV28 to TRBJ2-4; TRBD1 is a possible D gene (5 bases). Between the trimmed V and J ends, which lost 2 bases and 2 bases, there was a span of 7 bases. Germline CDR1 is MDHEN and CDR2 is SYDVKM. The CDR3 covers 14 residues. The CDR3 loop reads CASSLQGSKNIQYF. The CDR3, as DNA: TGTGCCAGCAGTTTACAGGGATCCAAAAACATTCAGTACTTC.

This sequence joins TRBV6-1 and TRBJ2-7; the match to TRBD1 covers 7 bases. The CDR3 runs to 16 residues. The V segment lost 1 base and the J segment 1 base; nucleotides outside the gene matches: 7. Germline-derived CDR1 and CDR2 are MNHNS and SASEGT. The CDR3 DNA follows: TGTGCCAGCAGTGAAGGGGGCCGGGACAGATCCTACGAGCAGTACTTC. Residues: CASSEGGRDRSYEQYF.

V usage is TRBV30 and J usage is TRBJ1-2, with TRBD1 matching 7 bases. CDR3 length: 13 residues. Germline V gene sequence: CDR1 GTSNPN, CDR2 SVGIG (reference sequence). J lost 1 base, V lost 2 bases, and 1 base had no gene match. The CDR3 DNA is TGTGCCTGGAGTACAGGGGTTAACTATGGCTACACCTTC. Protein: CAWSTGVNYGYTF.

The chain links TRBV2 to TRBJ1-1, with a possible D match to TRBD1 (5 bases). CDR1 and CDR2 (germline): SNHLY, FYNNEI. This CDR3 comprises 13 residues. V lost 7 bases, J lost 1 base, and 10 bases lay in between. The CDR3 region is CASKITGNTEAFF. The CDR3 nucleotides are TGTGCCAGCAAAATAACAGGGAACACTGAAGCTTTCTTT.

There are a few counts of this clonotype. The chain employs TRBV30 and TRBJ1-6; D gene ambiguous. Trimming shortened V by 5 bases and J by 1 base, and 15 bases separated the two germline ends. Germline CDR1 is GTSNPN and CDR2 is SVGIG (reference sequence). The length of the CDR3 is 16 residues. The CDR3 protein is CAWGNPGSSYNSPLHF. The CDR3 DNA follows: TGTGCCTGGGGTAATCCAGGTAGTTCCTATAATTCACCCCTCCACTTT.

V and J are TRBV19 and TRBJ1-3; no reliable D call. Germline values: CDR1 LNHDA, CDR2 SQIVND (reference sequence). The CDR3 length is 13 residues. With 7 bases removed from V and 4 bases from J, the gap between germline ends came to 11 bases. In DNA, the CDR3 is TGTGCCAGTACAGAGGTGGAAGGAAACACCATATATTTT. Its protein product is CASTEVEGNTIYF.

V and J are TRBV24-1 and TRBJ2-3; 8 positions agree with TRBD2. J lost 0 bases, V lost 3 bases, and 13 bases had no gene match. The CDR3 has 19 residues. Per germline, CDR1 KGHDR and CDR2 SFDVKD. The CDR3 DNA reads TGTGCCACCAGTGATGGGGGAGCTCCCCGGGGGGGCAGCACAGATACGCAGTATTTT. Translation gives CATSDGGAPRGGSTDTQYF.

V gene TRBV27 combines with J gene TRBJ1-6; D may be TRBD1 (6 bases). Trimming took 5 bases from V and 6 from J, leaving 17 bases between them. In germline, CDR1 is MNHEY, CDR2 SMNVEV (reference sequence). The CDR3 is 16 residues long. As DNA, the CDR3 is TGTGCCAGCAGTAGCTACGTGGGGGCGGGTAATTCACCCCTCCACTTT. Translated, it gives CASSSYVGAGNSPLHF.

The J gene is TRBJ1-2, the V gene TRBV11-1; D may be TRBD1 (6 bases). Trimming shortened V by 7 bases and J by 5 bases, and 17 bases separated the two germline ends. The CDR3 length is 14 residues. Germline-derived CDR1 and CDR2 are SGHAT and FQDESV (reference sequence). The CDR3 reads CASIPTARGYGYTF. In DNA, the CDR3 is TGTGCCAGCATACCCACGGCCAGGGGATATGGCTACACCTTC.

This clonotype turned up a few times. DNA for the CDR3: TGTGCCAGCAGTCCTCTAACCGGGGAGCTGTTTTTT. Protein sequence: CASSPLTGELFF. The chain has TRBV7-9 and TRBJ2-2; no clear D. The CDR3 has 12 residues. The germline V gene has CDR1 SEHNR and CDR2 FQNEAQ (reference sequence). V shed 6 bases and J shed 5 bases, with 7 bases lying between them. Looking up the rest from reference TRBV7-9 and TRBJ2-2 gives the full variable domain: DTGVSQNPRHKITKRGQNVTFRCDPISEHNRLYWYRQTLGQGPEFLTYFQNEAQLEKSRLLSDRFSAERPKGSFSTLEIQRTEQGDSAMYLCASSPLTGELFFGEGSRLTVL.

J is TRBJ1-2 and V is TRBV30, with a tentative D call TRBD1 (6 bases). Germline V gene data show CDR1 as GTSNPN and CDR2 as SVGIG (reference sequence). The germline V and J ends were trimmed by 3 bases and 4 bases, with 12 bases remaining between them. CDR3 length equals 13 residues. CDR3 sequence reads: CAWRRGAGYGYTF. CDR3 DNA sequence: TGTGCCTGGAGGCGGGGGGCGGGCTATGGCTACACCTTC.

V gene TRBV12-3 or TRBV12-4 combines with J gene TRBJ1-5; 9 nucleotides align to TRBD1. The CDR3 loop spans 18 amino acids. The V gene end was trimmed by 3 bases and the J gene end by 0 bases; junction bases not matched to a gene: 9. CDR3 nucleotide sequence: TGTGCCAGCAGTTTGGGGACAGGGACTGAAATTAGCAATCAGCCCCAGCATTTT. Translating it yields CASSLGTGTEISNQPQHF.

The rearrangement uses TRBV7-2 and TRBJ2-7; 7 bases are shared with TRBD1. Germline trimming cut 4 bases from V and 2 bases from J; bases unmatched to any gene: 2. The CDR3 is 13 amino acids. Germline V gene lookup returns CDR1 SGHTA and CDR2 FQGNSA. CDR3 sequence (DNA): TGTGCCAGCAGCTCGGGACAGACCTACGAGCAGTACTTC. Translated, it gives CASSSGQTYEQYF.

The rearrangement uses TRBV10-3 and TRBJ2-5; weak D call: TRBD1 (6 bases). The CDR3 is 11 residues long. Germline V gene sequence: CDR1 ENHRY, CDR2 SYGVKD. The ends were cut back, 9 bases at V and 2 bases at J, with 7 bases in the middle. The CDR3 DNA reads TGTGCCATTGGACAGCAAGAGACCCAGTACTTC. The encoded protein is CAIGQQETQYF.